The entry that follows covers one TCR beta chain sequence. The data were obtained in a study of T cell changes during pregnancy in multiple sclerosis. Method: immunoSEQ multiplex PCR; TCRdb's copy keeps in-frame clones and lacks some. The repertoire holds about 72,000 clones, with about 94% as singletons. This CDR3 spans 15 amino acids. Trimming pared 7 bases from V and 2 bases from J, leaving 17 bases between. Per the germline V gene, CDR1 is SNHLY and CDR2 is FYNNEI. This chain connects TRBV2 to TRBJ1-2; D may be TRBD1 (6 bases). This specimen consisted of peripheral blood, obtained in the first trimester of pregnancy. The sequence was obtained from a female donor in good health, enrolled as a control in a pregnancy study. CDR3 amino acids: CASTLVGHLNYGYTF. In nucleotides, the CDR3 is TGTGCCAGCACCCTGGTGGGACACCTAAACTATGGCTACACCTTC.